This T cell receptor (beta chain) derives from a study of CXCR3-negative and CXCR3-positive naive CD8 T cells (dated by TCRdb to the late 2010s). Regarding the complete study: In total, some 140 million TRB reads were obtained, or roughly 1.5 +/- 0.3 million reads per library. TRBV-TRBJ cluster analysis included naive subsets from several donors and memory cells from 3 donors. Diversity and physicochemical repertoire analyses were performed on around 10 donors pooled from two independent experiments. The study at large found these results: Freshly isolated PBMCs were used for most assays because CXCR3 expression went down partially after cryopreservation. Repertoire diversity was comparably high in both naive subsets but much lower in memory CD8+ T cells. Naive CXCR3-negative and CXCR3-positive cells from the same donor showed similar TRBV-TRBJ usage, whereas memory cells showed distinct patterns. Because surface CD5, which is linked to self-reactivity in mice, was comparable between the naive subsets, TCR interaction strength was also inferred from TRB CDR3 physicochemical properties.

For every CD8+ T cell subset, fewer than 350,000 cells were flow-sorted straight into RLT lysis buffer, and each subset was sorted in triplicate. Using standard density gradient centrifugation, peripheral blood mononuclear cells were isolated from buffy coats. An RNeasy Mini Kit was used to extract total RNA from the sorted cells. A remark on this clonotype: This receptor's antigen is unknown.

The instrument was a NextSeq 550. The Human TCR Profiling Kit (MiLaboratory) was used to make UMI-labeled 5' RACE TRB cDNA libraries. The full amount of extracted RNA was used for cDNA synthesis, and the full amount of resulting cDNA was used for PCR amplification. The libraries were made side by side, with each library going through the same number of PCR cycles. On the authors' methods: With a requirement of at least two reads per UMI, MIGEC and MiXCR extracted about 49,000 +/- 11,000 unique UMI-labeled TRB cDNA molecules per library. Each library averaged roughly 40,000 +/- 10,000 functional in-frame TRB CDR3 nucleotide clonotypes without stop codons. After downsampling to 5000 UMI-labeled TRB molecules per sample, diversity metrics, including normalized Shannon-Wiener and Chao1, were computed in VDJtools. VDJtools was used to calculate clonotype-size-weighted physicochemical properties of the central five CDR3 residues, namely interaction energy, strength, volume and Kidera factor 4. After the reads were reprocessed by TCRdb, one entry was made per CDR3 protein sequence, with no DNA. TCRdb, not the authors, supplied the V and J calls. The table for this sample records around 52,000 distinct CDR3 sequences. The top ten hold about 25% of the sample.

The sequence came from a human donor in good health. Some clones in this sample may be carry-over from other donors' samples. Sequences were obtained from memory CD8+ T cells from blood. The cell subset or site label, read with the paper, signifies: conventional CD8+ memory T cells (TMEM), sorted as controls.

This receptor has the CDR3 CASSFTRTDFEAFF. The chain links TRBV12-3 or TRBV12-4 with TRBJ1-1; the TCRdb call, TRBD1, lacks DNA for checking. Its CDR3 holds 14 amino acids, cysteine through phenylalanine. No DNA has been recorded.